This record concerns one TCR beta chain sequence. The source of the sample is a study of blood T cell repertoires in COVID-19. Recruited during active infection, patients (from Seattle) were subsequently followed longitudinally. In the original analysis: From reference gene primer amplification, estimates of nucleated cell counts were derived. Produced via immunoSEQ multiplex PCR; TCRdb's table is partial and in-frame only. Clonal size and the V and J genes are those of that table, whereas D and trimming came from the DNA. The table shows 170,000 or so clones, with 83% occurring only once. Per the germline V gene, CDR1 is LGHDT and CDR2 is YNNKEL (reference sequence). This CDR3 is built from 18 residues. Trimming pared 4 bases from V and 0 bases from J, leaving 16 bases between.

The sample was peripheral blood. This TCR was sampled from a woman aged 70 to 79 with COVID-19, enrolled during active disease. The rearrangement uses TRBV3-1 (or the pseudogene TRBV3-2) and TRBJ2-6; D not resolved. The CDR3 DNA follows: TGTGCCAGCAGCCTCCTCTCGAGGTCCCCCTCTGGGGCCAACGTCCTGACTTTC. Protein: CASSLLSRSPSGANVLTF.